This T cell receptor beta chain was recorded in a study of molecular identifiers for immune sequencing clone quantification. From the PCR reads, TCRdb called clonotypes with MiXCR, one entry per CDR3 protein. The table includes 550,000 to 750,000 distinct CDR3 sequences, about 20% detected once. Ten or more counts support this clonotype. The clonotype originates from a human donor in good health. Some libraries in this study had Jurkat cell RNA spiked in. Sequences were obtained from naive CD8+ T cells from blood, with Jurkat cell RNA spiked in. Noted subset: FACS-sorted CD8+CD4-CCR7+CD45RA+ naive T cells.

This CDR3 reads CSARAAGGGYEQYF. CDR3 coding DNA: TGCAGTGCTAGAGCAGCGGGGGGGGGCTACGAGCAGTACTTC. The V and J genes are TRBV20-1 and TRBJ2-7; 10 positions agree with TRBD2. The germline V gene encodes CDR1 DFQATT and CDR2 SNEGSKA (reference sequence). Trimming cost V 1 base and J 3 bases; bases outside gene matches: 3. The CDR3 has 14 residues.